This T cell receptor (beta chain) was sequenced during a study of radiotherapy plus CTLA-4 blockade in lung cancer. The study's findings and limits: The authors reported that early blood T cell clone dynamics, with interferon-beta, best predicted response. Following radiotherapy plus ipilimumab, tumor-derived TCR clones expanded in the blood.

This clone was seen only a few times. Its antigen is undetermined. Only in-frame clones appear in the TCRdb table, and some are missing; sequencing was by immunoSEQ multiplex PCR. This table holds roughly 42,000 clones, 79% found once. V dropped 6 bases and J dropped 0 bases, with 12 bases sitting between them. The CDR3 has 15 residues. Germline lookup yields CDR1 SNHLY and CDR2 FYNNEI. This clonotype was obtained from a human donor with non-small cell lung cancer that progressed on radiotherapy plus ipilimumab. The chain is built from TRBV2 and TRBJ1-3; D ambiguous. Here the sequenced sample was peripheral blood, taken from a patient treated with radiotherapy plus ipilimumab. DNA of the CDR3: TGTGCCAGCAGACCGGACGGACTCTCTGGAAACACCATATATTTT. It codes for CASRPDGLSGNTIYF.